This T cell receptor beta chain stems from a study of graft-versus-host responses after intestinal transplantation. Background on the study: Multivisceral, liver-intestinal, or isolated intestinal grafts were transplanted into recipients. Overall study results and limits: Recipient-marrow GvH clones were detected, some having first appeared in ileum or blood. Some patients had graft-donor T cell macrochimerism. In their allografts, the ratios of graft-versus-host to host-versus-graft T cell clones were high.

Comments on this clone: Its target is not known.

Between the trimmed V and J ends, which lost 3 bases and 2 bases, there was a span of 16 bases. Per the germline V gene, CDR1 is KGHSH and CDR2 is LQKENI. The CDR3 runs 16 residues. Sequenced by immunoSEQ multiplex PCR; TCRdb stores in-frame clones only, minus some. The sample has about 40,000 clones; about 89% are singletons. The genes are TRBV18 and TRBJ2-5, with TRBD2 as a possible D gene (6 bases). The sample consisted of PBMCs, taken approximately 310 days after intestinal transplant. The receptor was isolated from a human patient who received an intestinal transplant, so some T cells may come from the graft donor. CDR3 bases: TGTGCCAGCTCACCGGGAGGTCCCTGGCTTCAAGAGACCCAGTACTTC. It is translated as CASSPGGPWLQETQYF.